These 12 T cell receptor beta chains came from one sample sequenced in a study of beta chain features in type 1 diabetes. Every bit of the isolated RNA underwent reverse transcription, so sequencing read expressed TCRB transcripts. Profiling relied on immunoSEQ multiplex PCR, and the TCRdb table lists in-frame clones only, not all of them. The sample shows fewer than 350,000 clones, around 19% of them seen only once. Sequencing input: naive CD4+ T cells from blood. These receptors were obtained from a woman aged 18-29 years in good health.

This clone was detected a few times. The genes are TRBV30 and TRBJ2-2; 7 bases are a match to TRBD2. V dropped 0 bases and J dropped 4; count of bases not matched to a gene: 8. Germline V gene lookup returns CDR1 GTSNPN and CDR2 SVGIG (reference sequence). This CDR3 has 16 residues. The CDR3 region is CAWSVQAGRGTGELFF. Written as DNA, the CDR3 is TGTGCCTGGAGTGTACAAGCGGGGAGGGGCACCGGGGAGCTGTTTTTT.

The chain has TRBV25-1 and TRBJ2-1; perhaps TRBD1 as D (6 bases). V shed 2 bases and J shed 4 bases, with 12 bases lying between them. The length of the CDR3 is 15 residues. The V gene's germline CDR1 is MGHDK and CDR2 SYGVNS. CDR3: CASSERQGWYNEQFF. For the CDR3, the DNA is TGTGCCAGCAGTGAACGTCAGGGGTGGTACAATGAGCAGTTCTTC. Full variable domain (remainder filled in from reference TRBV25-1 and TRBJ2-1): EADIYQTPRYLVIGTGKKITLECSQTMGHDKMYWYQQDPGMELHLIHYSYGVNSTEKGDLSSESTVSRIRTEHFPLTLESARPSHTSQYLCASSERQGWYNEQFFGPGTRLTVL.

The gene calls are TRBV7-2 and TRBJ2-3; 11 positions match TRBD2. With 6 bases clipped from V and 7 bases from J, the junction kept 9 bases outside the gene matches. The germline CDR1 and CDR2 sequences are SGHTA and FQGNSA. The CDR3 runs to 15 residues. In DNA form, the CDR3 reads TGTGCCAGCAGTTACGGGACTAGCGGCAGCTATACGCAGTATTTT. Translation: CASSYGTSGSYTQYF.

The chain links TRBV30 to TRBJ2-7, with D possibly TRBD1 on 5 matching bases. Germline-derived CDR1 and CDR2 are GTSNPN and SVGIG (reference sequence). The CDR3 is 13 amino acids. V shed 3 bases and J shed 6 bases, with 15 bases lying between them. The CDR3: CAWRVPGKSEQYF. CDR3 DNA: TGTGCCTGGAGAGTGCCAGGGAAGAGCGAGCAGTACTTC.

This clone came up a few times. This chain connects TRBV4-1 to TRBJ2-1; 7 bases are a match to TRBD1. Per the germline V gene, CDR1 is MGHRA and CDR2 is YSYEKL. J lost 11 bases, V lost 3 bases, and 7 bases had no gene match. This CDR3 is 13 amino acids long. CDR3 bases: TGCGCCAGCAGCCATACAGGGGTCCCCCAGCAGTTCTTC. Its protein is CASSHTGVPQQFF.

This clone was recorded a few times. The CDR3, as DNA: TGTGCCAGCAGCCAAAGACAGGGGGGAGATACGCAGTATTTT. It codes for CASSQRQGGDTQYF. The V gene is TRBV5-4, the J gene TRBJ2-3; 9 positions agree with TRBD1. CDR3 length: 14 amino acids. Germline assignment: CDR1 SGHNT and CDR2 YYREEE (reference sequence). V dropped 4 bases and J dropped 5; count of bases not matched to a gene: 5.

This chain uses TRBV5-1 with TRBJ2-4; 9 bases are a match to TRBD1. The CDR3 loop spans 17 amino acids. V lost 0 bases and J lost 2; bases outside the gene matches: 6. The germline gives CDR1 SGHRS, CDR2 YFSETQ. This chain's CDR3 is CASSLEGQGRSKNIQYF. The CDR3 DNA sequence: TGCGCCAGCAGCTTGGAGGGACAGGGAAGATCCAAAAACATTCAGTACTTC.

This clone was detected a few times. DNA for the CDR3: TGTGCCAGCAGCTTAAAGCGGGGAACCTCCTACGAGCAGTACTTC. It codes for CASSLKRGTSYEQYF. The V call is TRBV7-8, the J call TRBJ2-7; 7 bases are shared with TRBD2. CDR1 and CDR2 (germline): SGHVS, FQNEAQ. The ends lost 2 bases at V and 0 bases at J; junction bases unmatched: 4. The CDR3 has 15 amino acids.

The V call is TRBV9, the J call TRBJ2-2; D gene unclear. The V gene lost 1 base and the J gene lost 5 bases, with 3 bases spanning the gap. This CDR3 has 12 residues. From germline, CDR1 is SGDLS and CDR2 YYNGEE. CDR3 residues: CASSVSTGELFF. DNA of the CDR3: TGTGCCAGCAGCGTATCTACCGGGGAGCTGTTTTTT.

This clone was found a few times. V usage is TRBV5-1 and J usage is TRBJ2-3; TRBD2 agrees at 11 bases. V dropped 0 bases and J dropped 4; count of bases not matched to a gene: 1. CDR1 and CDR2 (germline): SGHRS, YFSETQ. This CDR3 region has 15 residues. The CDR3 loop reads CASSLAGLAADTQYF. CDR3 nucleotides: TGCGCCAGCAGCTTGGCGGGACTAGCGGCAGATACGCAGTATTTT.

This clone was observed a few times. This chain joins TRBV6-6 and TRBJ1-1, with D unresolved. CDR3 length: 13 residues. CDR1 is MNHNY, CDR2 SVGAGI, per germline (reference sequence). Trimming removed 7 bases from V and 0 bases from J, with 9 bases in between. CDR3 sequence reads: CASTQALNTEAFF. CDR3 nucleotide sequence: TGTGCCAGCACCCAAGCCTTGAACACTGAAGCTTTCTTT.

This clone appeared a few times. The chain couples TRBV7-2 to TRBJ1-6; weak D call: TRBD1 (6 bases). This CDR3 is built from 16 residues. The V gene's germline CDR1 is SGHTA and CDR2 FQGNSA. With 5 bases removed from V and 6 bases from J, the gap between germline ends came to 17 bases. The CDR3 bases are TGTGCCAGCAGCCCCGGAAGGGGGAATGGTAATTCACCCCTCCACTTT. This codes for CASSPGRGNGNSPLHF. The complete variable domain, with remaining parts taken from reference TRBV7-2 and TRBJ1-6, reads GAGVSQSPSNKVTEKGKDVELRCDPISGHTALYWYRQSLGQGLEFLIYFQGNSAPDKSGLPSDRFSAERTGGSVSTLTIQRTQQEDSAVYLCASSPGRGNGNSPLHFGNGTRLTVT.